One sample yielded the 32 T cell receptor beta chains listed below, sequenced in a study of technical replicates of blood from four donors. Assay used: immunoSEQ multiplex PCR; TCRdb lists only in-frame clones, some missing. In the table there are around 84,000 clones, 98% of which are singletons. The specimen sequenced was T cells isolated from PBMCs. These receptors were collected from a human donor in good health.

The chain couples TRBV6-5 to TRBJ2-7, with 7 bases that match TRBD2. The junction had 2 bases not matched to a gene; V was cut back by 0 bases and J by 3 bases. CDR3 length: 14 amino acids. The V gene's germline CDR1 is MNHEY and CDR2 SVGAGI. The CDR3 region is CASSYSRENYEQYF. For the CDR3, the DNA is TGTGCCAGCAGTTACTCGCGGGAGAACTACGAGCAGTACTTC.

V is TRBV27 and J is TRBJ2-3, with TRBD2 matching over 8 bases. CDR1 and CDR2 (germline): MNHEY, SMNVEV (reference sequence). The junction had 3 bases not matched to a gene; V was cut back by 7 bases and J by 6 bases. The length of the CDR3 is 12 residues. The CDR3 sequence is CASISSGDTQYF. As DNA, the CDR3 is TGTGCCAGCATATCTAGCGGGGATACGCAGTATTTT.

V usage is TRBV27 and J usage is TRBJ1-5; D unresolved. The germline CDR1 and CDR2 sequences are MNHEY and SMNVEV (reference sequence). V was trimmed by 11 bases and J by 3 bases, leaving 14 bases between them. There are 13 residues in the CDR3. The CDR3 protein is CASGSYFNQPQHF. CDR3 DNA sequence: TGTGCCTCCGGGTCCTATTTCAATCAGCCCCAGCATTTT.

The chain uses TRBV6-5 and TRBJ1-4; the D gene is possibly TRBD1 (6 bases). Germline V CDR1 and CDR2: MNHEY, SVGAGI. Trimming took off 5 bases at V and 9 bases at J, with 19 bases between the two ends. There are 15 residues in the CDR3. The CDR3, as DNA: TGTGCCAGCAGTCCACAGGGTTCGGCCTCGAAAAAACTGTTTTTT. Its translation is CASSPQGSASKKLFF.

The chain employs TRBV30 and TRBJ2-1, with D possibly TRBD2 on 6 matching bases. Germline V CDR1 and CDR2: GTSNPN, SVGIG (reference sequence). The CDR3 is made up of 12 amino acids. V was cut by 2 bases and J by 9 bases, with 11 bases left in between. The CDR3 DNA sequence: TGTGCCTGGAGTAATGGAGGGAGTGAGCAGTTCTTC. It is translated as CAWSNGGSEQFF. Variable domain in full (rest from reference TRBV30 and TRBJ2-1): SQTIHQWPATLVQPVGSPLSLECTVEGTSNPNLYWYRQAAGRGLQLLFYSVGIGQISSEVPQNLSASRPQDRQFILSSKKLLLSDSGFYLCAWSNGGSEQFFGPGTRLTVL.

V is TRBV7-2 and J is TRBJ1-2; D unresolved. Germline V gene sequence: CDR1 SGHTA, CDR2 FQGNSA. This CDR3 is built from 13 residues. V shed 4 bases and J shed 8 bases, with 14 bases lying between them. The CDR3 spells CASSSTVGEGYTF. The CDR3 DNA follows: TGTGCCAGCAGCTCAACGGTTGGGGAGGGCTACACCTTC.

In DNA form, the CDR3 reads TGCGCCAGCAGCCAAAGGGGACTAGTAAGCTCCTACAATGAGCAGTTCTTC. Translated: CASSQRGLVSSYNEQFF. The chain is built from TRBV4-1 and TRBJ2-1; TRBD2 matches at 8 bases. V gave up 2 bases and J gave up 0 bases; unmatched junction bases: 6. The length of the CDR3 is 17 residues. In germline, CDR1 is MGHRA, CDR2 YSYEKL.

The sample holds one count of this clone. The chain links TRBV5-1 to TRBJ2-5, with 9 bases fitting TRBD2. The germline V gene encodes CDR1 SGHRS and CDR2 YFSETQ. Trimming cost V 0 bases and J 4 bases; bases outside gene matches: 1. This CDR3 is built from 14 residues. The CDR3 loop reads CASSLEGLAETQYF. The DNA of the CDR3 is TGCGCCAGCAGCTTGGAGGGACTAGCAGAGACCCAGTACTTC.

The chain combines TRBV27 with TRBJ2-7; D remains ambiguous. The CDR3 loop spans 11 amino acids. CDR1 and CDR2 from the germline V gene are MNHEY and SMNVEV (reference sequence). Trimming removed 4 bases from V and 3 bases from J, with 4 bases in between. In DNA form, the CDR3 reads TGTGCCAGCAGTTCCCACTACGAGCAGTACTTC. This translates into CASSSHYEQYF.

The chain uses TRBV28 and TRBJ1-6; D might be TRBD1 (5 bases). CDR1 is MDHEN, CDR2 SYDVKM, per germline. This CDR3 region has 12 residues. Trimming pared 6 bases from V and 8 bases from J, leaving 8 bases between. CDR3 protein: CASSLGDSPLHF. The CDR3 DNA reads TGTGCCAGCAGCCTAGGGGATTCACCCCTCCACTTT.

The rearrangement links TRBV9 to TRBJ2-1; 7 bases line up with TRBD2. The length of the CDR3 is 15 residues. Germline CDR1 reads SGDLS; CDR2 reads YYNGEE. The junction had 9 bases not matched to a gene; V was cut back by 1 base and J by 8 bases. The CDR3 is CASSVSGVYGHEQFF. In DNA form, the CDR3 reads TGTGCCAGCAGCGTAAGCGGGGTCTATGGTCATGAGCAGTTCTTC.

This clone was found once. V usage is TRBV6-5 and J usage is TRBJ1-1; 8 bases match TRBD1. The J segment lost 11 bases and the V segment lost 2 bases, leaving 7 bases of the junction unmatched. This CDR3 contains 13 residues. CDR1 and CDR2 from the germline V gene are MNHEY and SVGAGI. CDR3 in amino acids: CASSYNPTGEAFF. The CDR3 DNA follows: TGTGCCAGCAGTTACAACCCGACAGGGGAGGCTTTCTTT.

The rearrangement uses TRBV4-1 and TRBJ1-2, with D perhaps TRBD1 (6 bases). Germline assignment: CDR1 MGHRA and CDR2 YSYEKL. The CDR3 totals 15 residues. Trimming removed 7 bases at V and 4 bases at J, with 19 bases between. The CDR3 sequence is CASMKGGVAGYGYTF. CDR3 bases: TGCGCCAGCATGAAAGGGGGGGTGGCGGGCTATGGCTACACCTTC.

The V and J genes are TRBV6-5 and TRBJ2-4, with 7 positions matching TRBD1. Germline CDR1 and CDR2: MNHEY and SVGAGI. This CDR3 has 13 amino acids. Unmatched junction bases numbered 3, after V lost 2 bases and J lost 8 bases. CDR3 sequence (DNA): TGTGCCAGCAGTTACGACAGGGTGGACATTCAGTACTTC. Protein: CASSYDRVDIQYF.

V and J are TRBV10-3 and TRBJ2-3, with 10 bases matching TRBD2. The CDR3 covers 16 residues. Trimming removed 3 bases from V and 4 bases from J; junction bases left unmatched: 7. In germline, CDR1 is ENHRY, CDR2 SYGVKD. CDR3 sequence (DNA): TGTGCCATCAGTGACCCGGAGCGGGGGGGCGCAGATACGCAGTATTTT. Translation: CAISDPERGGADTQYF.

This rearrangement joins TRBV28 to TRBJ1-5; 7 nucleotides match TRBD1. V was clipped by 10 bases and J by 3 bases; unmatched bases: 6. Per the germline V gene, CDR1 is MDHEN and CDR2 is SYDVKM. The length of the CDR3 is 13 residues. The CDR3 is CATKDRTNQPQHF. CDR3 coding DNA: TGTGCCACCAAGGACAGGACCAATCAGCCCCAGCATTTT.

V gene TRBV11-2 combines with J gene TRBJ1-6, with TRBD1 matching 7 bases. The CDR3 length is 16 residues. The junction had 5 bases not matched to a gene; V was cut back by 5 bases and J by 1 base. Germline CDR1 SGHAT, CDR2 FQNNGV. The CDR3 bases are TGTGCCAGCAGCCGAACAGGGGTTTCCTATAATTCACCCCTCCACTTT. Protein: CASSRTGVSYNSPLHF.

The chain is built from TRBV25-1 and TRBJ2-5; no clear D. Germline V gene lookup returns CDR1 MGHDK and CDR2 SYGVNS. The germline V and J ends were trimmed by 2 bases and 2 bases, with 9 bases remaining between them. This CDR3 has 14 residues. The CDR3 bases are TGTGCCAGCAGTGAAGGCGGTAGGCAAGAGACCCAGTACTTC. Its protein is CASSEGGRQETQYF.

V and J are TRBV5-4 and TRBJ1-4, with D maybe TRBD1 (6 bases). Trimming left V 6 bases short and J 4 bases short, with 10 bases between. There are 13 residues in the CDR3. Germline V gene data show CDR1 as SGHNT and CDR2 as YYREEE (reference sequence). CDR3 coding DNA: TGTGCCAGCATGTTACAGGGTAATGAAAAACTGTTTTTT. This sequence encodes CASMLQGNEKLFF.

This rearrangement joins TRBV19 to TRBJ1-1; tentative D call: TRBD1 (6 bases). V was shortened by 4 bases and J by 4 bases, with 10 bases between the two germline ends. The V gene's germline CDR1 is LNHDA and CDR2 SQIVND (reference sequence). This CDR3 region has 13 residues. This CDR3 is CASSRSGATEAFF. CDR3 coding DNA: TGTGCCAGTAGTAGATCAGGGGCCACTGAAGCTTTCTTT.

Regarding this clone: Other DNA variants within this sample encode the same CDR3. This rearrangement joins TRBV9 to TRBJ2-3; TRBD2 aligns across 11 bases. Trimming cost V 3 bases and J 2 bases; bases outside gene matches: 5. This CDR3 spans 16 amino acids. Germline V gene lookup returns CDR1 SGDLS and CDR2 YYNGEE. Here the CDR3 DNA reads TGTGCCAGCAGCGGACGACTAGCGGGGTCCACAGATACGCAGTATTTT. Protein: CASSGRLAGSTDTQYF.

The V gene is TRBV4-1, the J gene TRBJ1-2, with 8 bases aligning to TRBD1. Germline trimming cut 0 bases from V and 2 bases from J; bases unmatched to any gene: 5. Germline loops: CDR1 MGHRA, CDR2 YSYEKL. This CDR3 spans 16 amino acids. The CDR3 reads CASSQEPGQVNYGYTF. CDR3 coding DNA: TGCGCCAGCAGCCAAGAACCGGGACAGGTGAACTATGGCTACACCTTC.

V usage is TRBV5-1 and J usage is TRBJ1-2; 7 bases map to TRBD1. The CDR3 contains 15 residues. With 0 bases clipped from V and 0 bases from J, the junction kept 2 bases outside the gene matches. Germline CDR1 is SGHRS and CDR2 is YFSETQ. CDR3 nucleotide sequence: TGCGCCAGCAGCTTGGGGGACAGTGCTAACTATGGCTACACCTTC. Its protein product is CASSLGDSANYGYTF.

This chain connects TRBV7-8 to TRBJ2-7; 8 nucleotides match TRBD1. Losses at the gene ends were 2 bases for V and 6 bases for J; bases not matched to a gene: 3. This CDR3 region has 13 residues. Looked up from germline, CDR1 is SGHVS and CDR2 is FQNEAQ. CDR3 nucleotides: TGTGCCAGCAGCTTAAGGACAGGGATCGAGCAGTACTTC. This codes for CASSLRTGIEQYF.

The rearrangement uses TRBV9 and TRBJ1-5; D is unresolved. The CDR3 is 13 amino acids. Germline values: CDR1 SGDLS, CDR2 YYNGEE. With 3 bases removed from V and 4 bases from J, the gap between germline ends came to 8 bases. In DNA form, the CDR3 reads TGTGCCAGCAGCGCGGGCGGGAATCAGCCCCAGCATTTT. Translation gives CASSAGGNQPQHF.

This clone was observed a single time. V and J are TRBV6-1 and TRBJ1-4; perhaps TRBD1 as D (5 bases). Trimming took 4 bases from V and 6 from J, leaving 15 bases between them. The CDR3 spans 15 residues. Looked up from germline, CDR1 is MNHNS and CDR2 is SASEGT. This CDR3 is CASSVGGGKDEKLFF. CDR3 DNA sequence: TGTGCCAGCAGTGTTGGCGGGGGGAAGGATGAAAAACTGTTTTTT.

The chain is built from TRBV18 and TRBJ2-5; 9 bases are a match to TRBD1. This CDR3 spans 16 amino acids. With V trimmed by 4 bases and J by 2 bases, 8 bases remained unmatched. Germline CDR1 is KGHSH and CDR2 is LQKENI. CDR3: CASSRGQGKNQETQYF. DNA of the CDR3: TGTGCCAGCTCACGGGGACAGGGAAAAAATCAAGAGACCCAGTACTTC.

CDR3 amino acids: CASSLLAANTGELFF. Here the CDR3 DNA reads TGCGCCAGCAGCTTACTAGCGGCGAACACCGGGGAGCTGTTTTTT. The chain joins TRBV5-1 to TRBJ2-2; 8 bases fit TRBD2. The germline CDR1 and CDR2 sequences are SGHRS and YFSETQ. The J segment lost 0 bases and the V segment lost 2 bases, leaving 0 bases of the junction unmatched. The CDR3 contains 15 residues.

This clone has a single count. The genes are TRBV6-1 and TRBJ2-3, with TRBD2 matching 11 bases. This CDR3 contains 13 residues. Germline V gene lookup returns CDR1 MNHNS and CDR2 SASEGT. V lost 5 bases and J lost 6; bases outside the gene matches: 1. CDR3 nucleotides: TGTGCCAGCAGTCTAGCGGGGGGCGATACGCAGTATTTT. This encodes CASSLAGGDTQYF.

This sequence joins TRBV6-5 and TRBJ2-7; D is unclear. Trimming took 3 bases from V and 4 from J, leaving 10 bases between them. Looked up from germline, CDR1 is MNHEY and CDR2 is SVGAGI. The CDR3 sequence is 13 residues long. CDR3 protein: CASSYSTRYEQYF. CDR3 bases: TGTGCCAGCAGTTATTCGACTCGGTACGAGCAGTACTTC.

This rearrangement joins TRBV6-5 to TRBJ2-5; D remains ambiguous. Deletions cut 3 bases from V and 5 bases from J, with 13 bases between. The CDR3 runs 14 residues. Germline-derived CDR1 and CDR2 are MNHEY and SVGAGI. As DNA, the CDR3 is TGTGCCAGCAGTTATGTCGGTGTTGCGGAGACCCAGTACTTC. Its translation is CASSYVGVAETQYF.

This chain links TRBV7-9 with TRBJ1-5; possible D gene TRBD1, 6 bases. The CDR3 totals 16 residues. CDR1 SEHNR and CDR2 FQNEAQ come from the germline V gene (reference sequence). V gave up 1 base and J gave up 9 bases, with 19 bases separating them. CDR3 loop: CASSLGGTPRKRPQHF. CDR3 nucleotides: TGTGCCAGCAGCTTAGGGGGGACACCCCGGAAGAGGCCCCAGCATTTT.